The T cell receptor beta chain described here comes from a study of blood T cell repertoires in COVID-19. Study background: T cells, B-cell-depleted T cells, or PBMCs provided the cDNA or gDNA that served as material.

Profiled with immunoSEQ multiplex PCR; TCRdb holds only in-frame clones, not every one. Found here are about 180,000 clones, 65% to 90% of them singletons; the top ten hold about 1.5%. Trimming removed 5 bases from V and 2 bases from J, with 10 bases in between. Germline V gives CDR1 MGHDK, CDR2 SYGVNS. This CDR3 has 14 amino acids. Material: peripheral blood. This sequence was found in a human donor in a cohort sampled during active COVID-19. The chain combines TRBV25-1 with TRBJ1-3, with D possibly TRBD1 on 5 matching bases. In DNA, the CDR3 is TGTGCCAGCAGTAAAAGGGGTCCTGGAAACACCATATATTTT. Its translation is CASSKRGPGNTIYF.